This TCR beta chain was found in a study of beta chain features in type 1 diabetes. This clone was seen more than once but under ten times. As yet, its antigen is unknown. Reverse transcribing all isolated RNA meant expressed TCRB transcripts were sequenced. The read count averaged approximately 3.3 million across naive, central memory and regulatory T cell samples. Generated by immunoSEQ multiplex PCR, the TCRdb table keeps only in-frame clones and is missing some. The sample has 300,000 to 350,000 clones, roughly 8% seen once. V lost 5 bases and J lost 7; bases outside the gene matches: 7. Germline V gene sequence: CDR1 SGHTA, CDR2 FQGNSA. The CDR3 has 16 amino acids. The study's findings and limits: PCR might pick shorter templates more often, in the same way for patients and controls. In all four CD4+ subsets, TCRB CDR3 length was significantly, moderately reduced in type 1 diabetes.

Purities over 98% were achieved in all sorted populations. The V gene is TRBV7-2, the J gene TRBJ2-1, with 14 bases that match TRBD2. This TCR came from a woman younger than 35 in good health. Source material: central memory CD4+ T cells from blood. CDR3 amino acids: CASSPPGLAGVNEQFF. Here the CDR3 DNA reads TGTGCCAGCAGCCCCCCGGGACTAGCGGGAGTAAATGAGCAGTTCTTC.